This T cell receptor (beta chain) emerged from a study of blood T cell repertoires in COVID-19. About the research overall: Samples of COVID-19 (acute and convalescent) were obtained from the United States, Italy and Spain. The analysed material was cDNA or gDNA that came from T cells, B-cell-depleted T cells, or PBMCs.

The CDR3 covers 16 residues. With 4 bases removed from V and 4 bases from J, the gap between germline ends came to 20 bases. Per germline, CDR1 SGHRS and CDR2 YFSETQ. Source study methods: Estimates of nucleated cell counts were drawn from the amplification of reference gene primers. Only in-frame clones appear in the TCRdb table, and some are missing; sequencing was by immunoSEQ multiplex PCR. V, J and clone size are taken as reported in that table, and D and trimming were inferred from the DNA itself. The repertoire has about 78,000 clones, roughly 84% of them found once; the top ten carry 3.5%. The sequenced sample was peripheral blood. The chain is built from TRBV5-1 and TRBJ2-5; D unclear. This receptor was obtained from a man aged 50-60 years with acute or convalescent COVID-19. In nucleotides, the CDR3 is TGCGCCAGCAGCGAGGCCGGGTCAGCTTTGCGAGAGACCCAGTACTTC. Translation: CASSEAGSALRETQYF.